These 19 T cell receptor beta chains came from one sample sequenced in a study of blood T cell repertoires in COVID-19. Data came from immunoSEQ multiplex PCR; TCRdb stores just in-frame clones and leaves some out. Of about 100,000 clones in the sample, roughly four fifths are singletons; the top ten hold more than 3.5%. The sequencing sample was made of peripheral blood. The receptors shown here come from an older woman with acute or convalescent COVID-19.

CDR3 residues: CASSQQGAERNTIYF. Written as DNA, the CDR3 is TGTGCCAGCTCGCAGCAGGGGGCGGAAAGAAACACCATATATTTT. The chain couples TRBV18 to TRBJ1-3; 8 positions agree with TRBD1. The germline CDR1 and CDR2 sequences are KGHSH and LQKENI. The CDR3 runs to 15 residues. V was pared by 6 bases and J by 5 bases, with 9 bases of the junction left unmatched.

This clone showed up just a few times. The chain is built from TRBV29-1 and TRBJ2-1; 11 bases align to TRBD2. Germline V gene lookup returns CDR1 SQVTM and CDR2 ANQGSEA. The J segment lost 10 bases and the V segment lost 3 bases, leaving 8 bases of the junction unmatched. The CDR3 has 14 residues. This CDR3 reads CSVEVAGGPPEQFF. The CDR3 nucleotides are TGCAGCGTTGAGGTAGCGGGAGGGCCCCCCGAGCAGTTCTTC.

The chain joins TRBV7-2 to TRBJ2-2; 7 bases fit TRBD1. CDR1 and CDR2 (germline): SGHTA, FQGNSA. The ends lost 4 bases at V and 5 bases at J; junction bases unmatched: 7. CDR3 length: 15 residues. This CDR3 reads CASSSQGSWTGELFF. The CDR3 DNA follows: TGTGCCAGCAGCTCACAGGGGAGTTGGACCGGGGAGCTGTTTTTT.

V usage is TRBV5-1 and J usage is TRBJ2-2; TRBD2 agrees at 15 bases. This CDR3 spans 20 amino acids. CDR1 and CDR2 (germline): SGHRS, YFSETQ. Trimming cost V 3 bases and J 3 bases; bases outside gene matches: 12. The CDR3, as DNA: TGCGCCAGCAGCTGGACAAAGGGACTAGCGGGAGGTTATTACACCGGGGAGCTGTTTTTT. Its translation: CASSWTKGLAGGYYTGELFF.

The genes are TRBV20-1 and TRBJ1-4; no definite D call. Deletions cut 3 bases from V and 11 bases from J, with 16 bases between. Germline CDR1 and CDR2: DFQATT and SNEGSKA (reference sequence). CDR3 length: 13 residues. The CDR3 region has the DNA TGCAGTGCTAGTGCCTCTCAGGAGGTGAAACTGTTTTTT. Protein: CSASASQEVKLFF.

The chain has TRBV30 and TRBJ1-3, with unresolved D. The V gene's germline CDR1 is GTSNPN and CDR2 SVGIG (reference sequence). This CDR3 has 11 residues. Trimming took 2 bases from V and 7 from J, leaving 6 bases between them. The CDR3 is CAWSNRNTIYF. CDR3 DNA sequence: TGTGCCTGGAGTAACCGGAACACCATATATTTT.

The rearrangement joins TRBV5-1 to TRBJ2-3; D possibly corresponds to TRBD1 (5 bases). Trimming stripped 0 bases from V and 6 bases from J, with 11 bases between. CDR3 size: 14 residues. Germline lookup yields CDR1 SGHRS and CDR2 YFSETQ. The CDR3 reads CASSLGRKGDTQYF. The DNA of the CDR3 is TGCGCCAGCAGCTTGGGACGGAAGGGGGATACGCAGTATTTT.

The chain has TRBV4-2 and TRBJ2-3; 9 nucleotides align to TRBD2. Trimming at V came to 6 bases and at J to 0 bases, leaving 13 bases not matched to a gene. CDR1 is LGHNA and CDR2 is YNFKEQ in the germline V gene. The CDR3 runs to 18 residues. The CDR3 sequence is CASSPWGGGGTSTDTQYF. The DNA of the CDR3 is TGTGCCAGCAGTCCCTGGGGCGGGGGGGGAACTAGCACAGATACGCAGTATTTT.

This sequence joins TRBV28 and TRBJ1-6, with 7 bases identical to TRBD1. From germline, CDR1 is MDHEN and CDR2 SYDVKM. V dropped 6 bases and J dropped 6; count of bases not matched to a gene: 11. The CDR3 extends over 16 amino acids. The CDR3 DNA sequence: TGTGCCAGCAGCTCTCCTACAGGGGTAGGTAATTCACCCCTCCACTTT. Translating gives CASSSPTGVGNSPLHF.

Here the CDR3 DNA reads TGTGCCACCAGTGATTTGCTTACAGGGGGGCAGTTCTTC. Amino acid sequence: CATSDLLTGGQFF. The chain links TRBV24-1 to TRBJ2-1, with 8 bases matching TRBD1. Germline V CDR1 and CDR2: KGHDR, SFDVKD. V shed 0 bases and J 12 bases; nucleotides not matched to a gene: 3. This CDR3 comprises 13 residues.

The chain carries TRBV5-1 and TRBJ2-1; possible D gene TRBD2, 6 bases. V lost 0 bases to trimming and J lost 0 bases, with 10 bases between them. Germline-derived CDR1 and CDR2 are SGHRS and YFSETQ. The CDR3 sequence is 16 residues long. The DNA of the CDR3 is TGCGCCAGCAGCTTGGGCGGGGCCCTCTCCTACAATGAGCAGTTCTTC. Its protein product is CASSLGGALSYNEQFF.

This CDR3 is CASLVRGGGGTQYF. CDR3 DNA sequence: TGTGCCAGCCTGGTTCGCGGGGGAGGGGGTACGCAGTATTTT. V gene TRBV2 combines with J gene TRBJ2-3; TRBD2 is a possible D gene (7 bases). V was trimmed by 8 bases and J by 8 bases, leaving 20 bases between them. The germline CDR1 and CDR2 sequences are SNHLY and FYNNEI. The CDR3 has 14 residues. Together with reference TRBV2 and TRBJ2-3, the CDR3 gives the full variable domain: EPEVTQTPSHQVTQMGQEVILRCVPISNHLYFYWYRQILGQKVEFLVSFYNNEISEKSEIFDDQFSVERPDGSNFTLKIRSTKLEDSAMYFCASLVRGGGGTQYFGPGTRLTVL.

A single count supports this clone. CDR3: CSGATGTETQYF. The CDR3 region has the DNA TGCAGCGGGGCGACAGGGACGGAGACCCAGTACTTC. V gene TRBV29-1 combines with J gene TRBJ2-5, with 7 positions matching TRBD1. J lost 5 bases, V lost 7 bases, and 7 bases had no gene match. Germline CDR1 reads SQVTM; CDR2 reads ANQGSEA. The CDR3 extends over 12 amino acids.

This chain uses TRBV2 with TRBJ1-5, with unresolved D. This CDR3 has 14 residues. Trimming took off 2 bases at V and 0 bases at J, with 5 bases between the two ends. Germline CDR1 SNHLY, CDR2 FYNNEI. CDR3 nucleotides: TGTGCCAGCAGTGAAAGGAGTAGCAATCAGCCCCAGCATTTT. It is translated as CASSERSSNQPQHF.

This clone was detected only a few times. This chain links TRBV28 with TRBJ2-7, with D unclear. Trimming took off 5 bases at V and 6 bases at J, with 14 bases between the two ends. The CDR3 is made up of 13 amino acids. Looked up from germline, CDR1 is MDHEN and CDR2 is SYDVKM. The CDR3 loop is CASSNSAITEQYF. The CDR3 nucleotides read TGTGCCAGCAGTAACTCTGCCATTACCGAGCAGTACTTC.

This chain uses TRBV5-1 with TRBJ1-1; 9 nucleotides align to TRBD1. The germline V gene encodes CDR1 SGHRS and CDR2 YFSETQ. J was trimmed by 4 bases and V by 4 bases; bases with no gene match: 17. This CDR3 has 18 amino acids. In DNA, the CDR3 is TGCGCCAGCAGCCCACAGGGGGCGCTGGGAAATCGGGGCACTGAAGCTTTCTTT. Its translation is CASSPQGALGNRGTEAFF.

The rearrangement joins TRBV6-6 to TRBJ1-2, with TRBD1 identical over 7 bases. The CDR3 consists of 16 residues. V was clipped by 6 bases and J by 5 bases; unmatched bases: 15. CDR1 is MNHNY and CDR2 is SVGAGI in the germline V gene (reference sequence). The CDR3 bases are TGTGCCAGCAGCGACGACAGGGCCGTCCAGCTTTATGGCTACACCTTC. Translation gives CASSDDRAVQLYGYTF.

CDR3 protein: CASSPAITGVPGELFF. The CDR3 DNA follows: TGTGCCAGCTCACCAGCGATAACAGGGGTGCCCGGGGAGCTGTTTTTT. This sequence joins TRBV18 and TRBJ2-2, with TRBD1 identical over 7 bases. The V gene's germline CDR1 is KGHSH and CDR2 LQKENI. V lost 2 bases and J lost 6; bases outside the gene matches: 9. The CDR3 is 16 amino acids.

V gene TRBV7-9 combines with J gene TRBJ1-5; 11 bases agree with TRBD1. Germline CDR1 SEHNR, CDR2 FQNEAQ (reference sequence). V was clipped by 5 bases and J by 5 bases; unmatched bases: 5. This CDR3 contains 15 residues. CDR3 nucleotide sequence: TGTGCCAGCAGCCTGTGGACAGGGGGCGATCAGCCCCAGCATTTT. It encodes CASSLWTGGDQPQHF. Looking up the rest from reference TRBV7-9 and TRBJ1-5 gives the full variable domain: DTGVSQNPRHKITKRGQNVTFRCDPISEHNRLYWYRQTLGQGPEFLTYFQNEAQLEKSRLLSDRFSAERPKGSFSTLEIQRTEQGDSAMYLCASSLWTGGDQPQHFGDGTRLSIL.